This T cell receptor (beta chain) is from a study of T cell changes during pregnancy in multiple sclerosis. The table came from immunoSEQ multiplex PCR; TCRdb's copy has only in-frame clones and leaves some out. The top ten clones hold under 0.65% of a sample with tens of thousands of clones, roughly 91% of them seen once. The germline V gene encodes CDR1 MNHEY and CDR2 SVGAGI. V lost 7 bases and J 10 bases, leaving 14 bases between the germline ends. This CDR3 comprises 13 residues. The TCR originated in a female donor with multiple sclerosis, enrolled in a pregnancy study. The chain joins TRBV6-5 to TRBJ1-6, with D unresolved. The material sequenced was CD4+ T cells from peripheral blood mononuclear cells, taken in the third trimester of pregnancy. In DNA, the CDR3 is TGTGCCAGCACCCCAGGAGGGCGCTCACCCCTCCACTTT. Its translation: CASTPGGRSPLHF.